This T cell receptor (beta chain) was identified in a study of T cells in Graves' hyperthyroidism and ophthalmopathy. The definition of stable Graves' hyperthyroidism was no ophthalmopathy progression within 18 months. CDR1 and CDR2 from the germline V gene are SGDLS and YYNGEE. CDR3 size: 15 residues. The V end was cut by 6 bases, the J end by 2 bases, with 16 bases between. The study, taken as a whole, reports: Among thyroid clonotypes expanded above 0.001, most also appeared in blood. From stable hyperthyroidism, ophthalmopathy was set apart by a 13 V-J model.

The source material, RNA transcripts, was used to amplify TCR beta CDR3 regions. The study used the HTBI primer set for a first-round RT-PCR of the TCR CDR3. Using its own MiXCR run on the multiplex PCR reads, TCRdb lists one record per CDR3 protein. The sample includes about 540,000 distinct CDR3 sequences, roughly 50% of them seen just once. Comment on this clonotype: The antigen remains unidentified.

The sequence derives from a young woman with Graves' hyperthyroidism. The sequenced sample consisted of peripheral blood or thyroid tissue (not recorded which). The rearrangement uses TRBV9 and TRBJ2-3; weak D call: TRBD2 (5 bases). The CDR3 reads CASTVLGAATDTQYF. The CDR3 DNA reads as TGTGCCAGCACCGTCCTCGGAGCGGCCACAGATACGCAGTATTTT.